The clone carrying this T cell receptor beta chain was seen at least ten times. These data are taken from a study of early T cells in non-severe SARS-CoV-2 infection. TCRdb re-called the 5' RACE reads through MiXCR, storing one row per CDR3 protein. The sample lists about 48,000 distinct CDR3 sequences; about 7.4% were seen once. With 0 bases clipped from V and 4 bases from J, the junction kept 4 bases outside the gene matches. Germline assignment: CDR1 SGDLS and CDR2 YYNGEE. The CDR3 has 15 amino acids. The chain combines TRBV9 with TRBJ2-1; 7 nucleotides line up with TRBD2. The sample taken for sequencing was whole blood. The source of this sequence is an adult who was a healthcare worker with PCR-confirmed SARS-CoV-2 infection or an uninfected control (not recorded which). The chain's CDR3 is CASSVGAGPYNEQFF. CDR3 bases: TGTGCCAGCAGCGTAGGAGCGGGGCCATACAATGAGCAGTTCTTC.